Listed here are 14 T cell receptor beta chains from one sample, sequenced in a study of cytomegalovirus exposure and HLA in healthy donors. 60 Vbeta and 13 Jbeta primers were used in PCR. The method was immunoSEQ multiplex PCR; TCRdb's version includes in-frame clones alone and lacks a portion of them. The sample records 130,000 or so clones, over 70% being singletons. Sample: PBMCs. These receptors all stem from a woman between 40 and 50 years old in good health and CMV-seropositive.

The sample holds one count of this clone. The chain has TRBV2 and TRBJ1-2; 10 bases line up with TRBD1. With V trimmed by 10 bases and J by 7 bases, 24 bases remained unmatched. Germline V gene sequence: CDR1 SNHLY, CDR2 FYNNEI. CDR3 size: 18 residues. CDR3 region: CATRPRGTGALSGLGYTF. CDR3 sequence (DNA): TGTGCCACCCGGCCAAGAGGGACAGGGGCCTTATCTGGCCTTGGCTACACCTTC.

The genes are TRBV7-9 and TRBJ1-2; D not resolved. The length of the CDR3 is 13 residues. Looked up from germline, CDR1 is SEHNR and CDR2 is FQNEAQ (reference sequence). V shed 5 bases and J shed 4 bases, with 11 bases lying between them. CDR3 amino acids: CASSQTASYGYTF. The CDR3 bases are TGTGCCAGCAGCCAAACAGCATCCTATGGCTACACCTTC.

The chain recombines TRBV29-1 with TRBJ1-3; 8 nucleotides agree with TRBD1. V lost 1 base and J lost 0; bases outside the gene matches: 5. The CDR3 runs to 16 residues. Germline V gene data show CDR1 as SQVTM and CDR2 as ANQGSEA. The CDR3 sequence is CSVEARQGISGNTIYF. The CDR3 DNA follows: TGCAGCGTTGAAGCCCGACAGGGGATCTCTGGAAACACCATATATTTT.

This chain uses TRBV4-2 with TRBJ2-5, with D perhaps TRBD1 (5 bases). The ends were cut back, 1 base at V and 4 bases at J, with 10 bases in the middle. The CDR3 runs to 14 residues. In germline, CDR1 is LGHNA, CDR2 YNFKEQ. CDR3 protein: CASSQGPGRETQYF. The CDR3 DNA is TGTGCCAGCAGCCAAGGTCCAGGGCGAGAGACCCAGTACTTC.

The V call is TRBV7-9, the J call TRBJ1-6; maybe TRBD1 (6 bases). The CDR3 consists of 16 residues. Trimming removed 7 bases from V and 7 bases from J, with 20 bases in between. Germline CDR1 is SEHNR and CDR2 is FQNEAQ (reference sequence). The CDR3, as DNA: TGTGCCAGCACCCATAGGGGGACCCCGGCAAATTCACCCCTCCACTTT. Protein: CASTHRGTPANSPLHF.

The chain links TRBV9 to TRBJ2-7; no clear D. The germline V gene has CDR1 SGDLS and CDR2 YYNGEE. This CDR3 spans 14 amino acids. V was trimmed by 3 bases and J by 4 bases, leaving 14 bases between them. DNA for the CDR3: TGTGCCAGCAGCGCCGACTCCCGGGTTTACGAGCAGTACTTC. This sequence encodes CASSADSRVYEQYF.

The chain is built from TRBV5-6 and TRBJ1-2, with a weak D call TRBD1 (6 bases). Germline V gene data show CDR1 as SGHDT and CDR2 as YYEEEE. V lost 2 bases to trimming and J lost 0 bases, with 11 bases between them. CDR3 length: 15 residues. DNA of the CDR3: TGTGCCAGCAGCTTTTTGGACAGATCTAACTATGGCTACACCTTC. Residues: CASSFLDRSNYGYTF.

This CDR3 reads CASSGPGQGYEQFF. CDR3 nucleotides: TGTGCCAGCAGCGGACCGGGACAGGGTTATGAGCAGTTCTTC. The chain employs TRBV5-6 and TRBJ2-1; 9 bases agree with TRBD1. J gave up 8 bases and V 4 bases, and 7 bases lay outside the gene matches. The CDR3 length is 14 residues. Germline CDR1 reads SGHDT; CDR2 reads YYEEEE. The full variable domain, with the rest looked up from reference TRBV5-6 and TRBJ2-1, is DAGVTQSPTHLIKTRGQQVTLRCSPKSGHDTVSWYQQALGQGPQFIFQYYEEEERQRGNFPDRFSGHQFPNYSSELNVNALLLGDSALYLCASSGPGQGYEQFFGPGTRLTVL.

V and J are TRBV9 and TRBJ1-2, with 7 nucleotides matching TRBD1. CDR3 length: 18 amino acids. Per the germline V gene, CDR1 is SGDLS and CDR2 is YYNGEE. With 3 bases clipped from V and 0 bases from J, the junction kept 14 bases outside the gene matches. The CDR3, as DNA: TGTGCCAGCAGCGGACCGACAGGGATAGTAGTCCCTAACTATGGCTACACCTTC. The encoded protein is CASSGPTGIVVPNYGYTF.

The CDR3 sequence: CASTLGQGRNEQFF. The CDR3 nucleotides read TGTGCCAGCACCCTAGGACAGGGTCGGAATGAGCAGTTCTTC. The chain uses TRBV6-5 and TRBJ2-1; 8 bases are shared with TRBD1. The junction had 9 bases not matched to a gene; V was cut back by 7 bases and J by 7 bases. Germline loops: CDR1 MNHEY, CDR2 SVGAGI. The CDR3 totals 14 residues.

The rearrangement links TRBV27 to TRBJ2-3, with D possibly matching TRBD1 (6 bases). Germline CDR1 MNHEY, CDR2 SMNVEV (reference sequence). V lost 8 bases and J 0 bases, leaving 15 bases between the germline ends. CDR3 size: 15 residues. As DNA, the CDR3 is TGTGCCAGCCGAGACGTGGGGGCCAGCACAGATACGCAGTATTTT. Translated, it gives CASRDVGASTDTQYF.

V usage is TRBV11-2 and J usage is TRBJ1-3; 8 bases are shared with TRBD1. The V gene's germline CDR1 is SGHAT and CDR2 FQNNGV. The CDR3 runs 19 residues. V trimming: 5 bases; J trimming: 6 bases; junction bases outside the gene matches: 21. The CDR3 DNA sequence: TGTGCCAGCAGCGACTACCGGGACAGGCGGCATACTACTAAAAACACCATATATTTT. This encodes CASSDYRDRRHTTKNTIYF.

V usage is TRBV28 and J usage is TRBJ2-7; tentative D call: TRBD1 (6 bases). Germline CDR1 and CDR2: MDHEN and SYDVKM. The CDR3 extends over 16 amino acids. V lost 3 bases, J lost 3 bases, and 18 bases lay in between. The CDR3 is CASSFPRLGRGYEQYF. The DNA of the CDR3 is TGTGCCAGCAGTTTCCCCCGGTTGGGCAGGGGCTACGAGCAGTACTTC. The full variable domain, rest sourced from reference TRBV28 and TRBJ2-7, is DVKVTQSSRYLVKRTGEKVFLECVQDMDHENMFWYRQDPGLGLRLIYFSYDVKMKEKGDIPEGYSVSREKKERFSLILESASTNQTSMYLCASSFPRLGRGYEQYFGPGTRLTVT.

This rearrangement joins TRBV9 to TRBJ2-1, with 11 bases that match TRBD2. The CDR3 is made up of 19 amino acids. The junction had 12 bases not matched to a gene; V was cut back by 0 bases and J by 4 bases. CDR1 is SGDLS, CDR2 YYNGEE, per germline. The CDR3 loop reads CASSVAPEGSGRAYNEQFF. The CDR3 bases are TGTGCCAGCAGCGTAGCTCCGGAGGGTAGCGGGAGGGCTTACAATGAGCAGTTCTTC. Using reference TRBV9 and TRBJ2-1 for the parts outside the CDR3, the full variable domain is DSGVTQTPKHLITATGQRVTLRCSPRSGDLSVYWYQQSLDQGLQFLIQYYNGEERAKGNILERFSAQQFPDLHSELNLSSLELGDSALYFCASSVAPEGSGRAYNEQFFGPGTRLTVL.